This T cell receptor (beta chain) was identified in a study of OX40 agonist ivuxolimab in advanced cancers. Across the whole study: Mean age around 64 years, range about 23 to 79; 82.7% male. People who had prior anti-PD-1, anti-PD-L1 or anti-CTLA-4 therapy could take part, and under 50% had some. Study-wide results and limits: Relative to CD4+, CD8+ T cells held more expanded clones on average.

The CDR3 is 15 amino acids. V gave up 3 bases and J gave up 8 bases, with 19 bases separating them. The germline V gene encodes CDR1 MDHEN and CDR2 SYDVKM. Patients were ineligible given autoimmune disease history or systemic immunosuppression. This clone came up a few times. The antigen remains undetermined. Profiling relied on immunoSEQ multiplex PCR, and the TCRdb table lists in-frame clones only, not all of them. The sample carries more than 25,000 clones, approximately 86% recorded once. The sample was CD4+ or CD8+ T cells sorted from blood, taken in a trial of the OX40 agonist ivuxolimab. The sequence was collected from an adult with an advanced solid tumor such as melanoma, head and neck, liver or kidney cancer. The chain recombines TRBV28 with TRBJ1-2; a weak D match, TRBD1 (6 bases). The CDR3, as DNA: TGTGCCAGCAGTTTTGCTCTGGGGTATGGGGGCGGCTACACCTTC. Translation gives CASSFALGYGGGYTF.